A single sample gave rise to the 21 T cell receptor beta chains below, sequenced in a study of blood T cells in healthy people across ages. A sample-barcoded 5' primer and a J-beta primer mix were used in a second PCR of roughly 6 to 11 cycles. TCRdb processed the 5' RACE reads anew with MiXCR; each CDR3 protein has one entry. The profile shows roughly 1.6 million distinct CDR3 sequences, 30% to 40% of them singletons. Sequencing was carried out using blood. The receptor source for this set is a woman aged 25 to 39 in good health.

The chain combines TRBV7-2 with TRBJ2-7; D is perhaps TRBD1 (5 bases). CDR3 length: 15 amino acids. Germline V gene sequence: CDR1 SGHTA, CDR2 FQGNSA. With 1 base removed from V and 1 base from J, the gap between germline ends came to 11 bases. CDR3 sequence: CASSLVTVPSYEQYF. The CDR3 nucleotides read TGTGCCAGCAGCTTAGTGACAGTACCTTCCTACGAGCAGTACTTC.

The chain recombines TRBV5-5 with TRBJ1-5; no clear D. The CDR3 runs 14 residues. V was clipped by 4 bases and J by 2 bases, with 10 bases between them. Germline-derived CDR1 and CDR2 are SGHKS and YYEKEE (reference sequence). The CDR3: CASSQLVGNQPQHF. DNA for the CDR3: TGTGCCAGCAGCCAACTAGTGGGCAATCAGCCCCAGCATTTT.

A note on this clonotype: An end of the junction differs from the germline gene, which may be a read error. The V gene is TRBV29-1, the J gene TRBJ2-7; 7 bases align to TRBD1. This CDR3 contains 12 residues. Germline V gene data show CDR1 as SQVTM and CDR2 as ANQGSEA. The CDR3: CSARDRAYVQYF. Written as DNA, the CDR3 is TGCAGCGCTAGGGACAGAGCCTACGTGCAGTACTTC.

This chain joins TRBV20-1 and TRBJ2-3, with TRBD2 identical over 11 bases. In germline, CDR1 is DFQATT, CDR2 SNEGSKA (reference sequence). The CDR3 is 15 amino acids. V dropped 5 bases and J dropped 9; count of bases not matched to a gene: 13. The CDR3 is CSAGGLAVGPATQYF. CDR3 coding DNA: TGCAGTGCTGGGGGACTAGCGGTAGGTCCGGCGACGCAGTATTTT.

This clonotype has a handful of counts. V is TRBV12-3 or TRBV12-4 and J is TRBJ2-3; no firm D call. This CDR3 spans 13 amino acids. The ends were cut back, 6 bases at V and 5 bases at J, with 12 bases in the middle. CDR3 nucleotide sequence: TGTGCCAGCAGCCCCCGACGTGAAGATACGCAGTATTTT. Translating it yields CASSPRREDTQYF.

The rearrangement joins TRBV28 to TRBJ2-4; unclear D gene. Germline CDR1 reads MDHEN; CDR2 reads SYDVKM. V was shortened by 6 bases and J by 0 bases, with 9 bases between the two germline ends. The CDR3 length is 14 residues. The CDR3: CASRQHLAKNIQYF. CDR3 coding DNA: TGTGCCAGCAGGCAGCATCTAGCCAAAAACATTCAGTACTTC.

In the case of this clonotype: A much larger clone differs by one base, so this may be a read error. This chain joins TRBV20-1 and TRBJ2-1; the match to TRBD1 covers 7 bases. The CDR3 is 13 residues long. CDR1 DFQATT and CDR2 SNEGSKA come from the germline V gene (reference sequence). The chain's CDR3 is CSTGAGGSYEQFF. The CDR3, as DNA: TGCAGCACAGGGGCAGGGGGATCCTACGAGCAGTTCTTC.

The chain recombines TRBV9 with TRBJ2-7, with a possible D match to TRBD2 (6 bases). Germline V CDR1 and CDR2: SGDLS, YYNGEE. The CDR3 is 14 residues long. The V end was cut by 0 bases, the J end by 6 bases, with 13 bases between. DNA of the CDR3: TGTGCCAGCAGCGTAGCGCCCGCCGGGGGCGAGCAGTACTTC. The encoded protein is CASSVAPAGGEQYF.

V usage is TRBV5-1 and J usage is TRBJ2-7, with 10 bases matching TRBD2. V dropped 2 bases and J dropped 5; count of bases not matched to a gene: 25. The CDR3 has 21 amino acids. Germline CDR1 is SGHRS and CDR2 is YFSETQ. CDR3 region: CASSFVGESRGLAISSHEQYF. CDR3 nucleotide sequence: TGCGCCAGCAGCTTCGTCGGGGAGAGCAGGGGACTAGCGATTTCTTCCCACGAGCAGTACTTC.

This clonotype was seen a few times. The chain couples TRBV30 to TRBJ1-2, with TRBD1 as a possible D gene (6 bases). V was pared by 7 bases and J by 0 bases, with 21 bases between. Germline CDR1 GTSNPN, CDR2 SVGIG (reference sequence). The CDR3 contains 16 residues. The CDR3 nucleotides are TGTGCCTTACCATCCGGGACAACAAGCTCTAACTATGGCTACACCTTC. This encodes CALPSGTTSSNYGYTF.

Many counts were recorded for this clonotype. The V gene is TRBV12-3 or TRBV12-4, the J gene TRBJ1-5; 8 bases are a match to TRBD1. The trim removed 5 bases at V and 5 bases at J, leaving 5 bases unmatched. The length of the CDR3 is 14 residues. This CDR3 is CASSAGTGDQPQHF. The CDR3 nucleotides are TGTGCCAGCAGTGCCGGGACAGGCGATCAGCCCCAGCATTTT.

In its sample, this clonotype was seen many times. The chain recombines TRBV5-1 with TRBJ2-7, with D tentatively TRBD2 (5 bases). V gave up 2 bases and J gave up 4 bases, with 13 bases separating them. Germline V gene lookup returns CDR1 SGHRS and CDR2 YFSETQ. The CDR3 covers 14 residues. CDR3 nucleotide sequence: TGCGCCAGCAGCTTATCACCTAGCCAGTACGAGCAGTACTTC. It encodes CASSLSPSQYEQYF.

Comments on this clonotype: A single base separates this from a much larger clone, so it may be a read error. This rearrangement joins TRBV29-1 to TRBJ2-1; TRBD1 might be the D (6 bases). CDR3 size: 12 residues. Germline V gives CDR1 SQVTM, CDR2 ANQGSEA. The CDR3 nucleotides read TGCAGCGGAGGGGGTCTGCACAATGGGCAGTTCTTC. Protein: CSGGGLHNGQFF.

The chain combines TRBV28 with TRBJ2-5; D remains ambiguous. From germline, CDR1 is MDHEN and CDR2 SYDVKM. CDR3 size: 13 residues. V was cut by 4 bases and J by 5 bases, with 11 bases left in between. CDR3 sequence: CASSSGVLETQYF. DNA of the CDR3: TGTGCCAGCAGTTCTGGGGTTTTGGAGACCCAGTACTTC.

This clonotype was recorded a few times. V and J are TRBV7-9 and TRBJ1-2; TRBD1 agrees at 11 bases. The V segment lost 5 bases and the J segment 3 bases; nucleotides outside the gene matches: 5. This CDR3 spans 15 amino acids. Germline CDR1 and CDR2: SEHNR and FQNEAQ (reference sequence). The CDR3 loop reads CASSPGQGEYYGYTF. Here the CDR3 DNA reads TGTGCCAGCAGCCCGGGACAGGGGGAATACTATGGCTACACCTTC.

In the case of this clonotype: An end of the junction does not agree with germline; a read error may underlie this. V usage is TRBV28 and J usage is TRBJ1-1, with 9 bases that match TRBD1. The CDR3 is 15 amino acids. Per germline, CDR1 MDHEN and CDR2 SYDVKM. CDR3 sequence: CACSTGGNGNTEAFF. Written as DNA, the CDR3 is TGTGCCTGCAGTACAGGGGGCAATGGGAACACTGAAGCTTTCTTT.

This clonotype was seen only a few times. The CDR3 nucleotides read TGCAGTGCTAGTGAGACTCAAAGTCCCCACGAGCAGTACTTC. Protein: CSASETQSPHEQYF. The chain has TRBV20-1 and TRBJ2-7, with D hard to call. Germline V gene lookup returns CDR1 DFQATT and CDR2 SNEGSKA (reference sequence). The germline V and J ends were trimmed by 3 bases and 5 bases, with 17 bases remaining between them. The CDR3 sequence is 14 residues long.

The chain is built from TRBV20-1 and TRBJ2-3; D possibly uses TRBD1 or TRBD2 (5 bases each). Germline V CDR1 and CDR2: DFQATT, SNEGSKA (reference sequence). Trimming cost V 7 bases and J 0 bases, with 14 bases left between them. CDR3 length: 14 amino acids. The DNA of the CDR3 is TGCAGTGGTCGACGGGACCTAAGCACAGATACGCAGTATTTT. Amino acids: CSGRRDLSTDTQYF.

This clonotype was detected only a few times. The rearrangement links TRBV27 to TRBJ2-7; the D call may be TRBD1 or TRBD2 (5 bases each). Trimming cost V 0 bases and J 7 bases, with 10 bases left between them. Germline values: CDR1 MNHEY, CDR2 SMNVEV (reference sequence). The CDR3 loop spans 13 amino acids. CDR3 sequence reads: CASSLSGTAEQYF. The DNA of the CDR3 is TGTGCCAGCAGTTTATCCGGGACGGCTGAGCAGTACTTC.

This clonotype was counted only a few times. This chain uses TRBV27 with TRBJ2-7, with D perhaps TRBD2 (5 bases). The germline gives CDR1 MNHEY, CDR2 SMNVEV (reference sequence). The CDR3 is 17 amino acids. The germline V and J ends were trimmed by 4 bases and 5 bases, with 24 bases remaining between them. The CDR3 loop reads CASSSPMDSPETHEQYF. CDR3 in DNA: TGTGCCAGCAGTTCCCCGATGGACTCCCCTGAGACCCACGAGCAGTACTTC.

The CDR3 sequence is CASIQTVNTEAFF. The CDR3 region has the DNA TGTGCCAGCATCCAGACAGTTAACACTGAAGCTTTCTTT. The rearrangement uses TRBV28 and TRBJ1-1; D is perhaps TRBD1 (5 bases). CDR1 and CDR2 (germline): MDHEN, SYDVKM. CDR3 length: 13 residues. V lost 7 bases and J 2 bases, leaving 11 bases between the germline ends.